This TCR beta chain was captured by sequencing in a study of blood T cell repertoires in COVID-19. The CDR3 consists of 14 residues. The V gene end was trimmed by 8 bases and the J gene end by 6 bases; junction bases not matched to a gene: 10. From germline, CDR1 is SEHNR and CDR2 FQNEAQ (reference sequence). This table comes from immunoSEQ multiplex PCR, and its TCRdb copy is limited to in-frame clones, with some not included. The data show 400,000 to 500,000 clones, roughly 90% seen once. The rearrangement links TRBV7-9 to TRBJ1-2, with TRBD1 matching over 9 bases. This sequence originates from a young woman who had been exposed to COVID-19. What was sequenced was PBMCs or T cells enriched from blood (not recorded which). This CDR3 reads CASVTRGQGHGYTF. In DNA, the CDR3 is TGTGCCAGCGTTACGAGGGGACAGGGCCATGGCTACACCTTC.